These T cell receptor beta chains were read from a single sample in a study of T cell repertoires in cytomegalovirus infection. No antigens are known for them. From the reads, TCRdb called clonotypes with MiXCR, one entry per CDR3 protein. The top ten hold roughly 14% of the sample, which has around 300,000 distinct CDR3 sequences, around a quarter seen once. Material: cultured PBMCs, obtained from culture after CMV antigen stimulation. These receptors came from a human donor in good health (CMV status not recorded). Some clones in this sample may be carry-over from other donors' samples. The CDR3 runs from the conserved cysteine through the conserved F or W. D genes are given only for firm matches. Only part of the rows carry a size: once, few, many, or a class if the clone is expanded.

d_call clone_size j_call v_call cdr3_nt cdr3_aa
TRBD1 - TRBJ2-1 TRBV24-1 TGTGCCACCAGTGATTTGGTGAGGGGGACAGGGAGGGATGAGCAGTTCTTC CATSDLVRGTGRDEQFF
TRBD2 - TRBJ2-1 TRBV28 TGTGCCAGCAGTGACACTAGCGGGAGGGCCCAGTACAATGAGCAGTTCTTC CASSDTSGRAQYNEQFF
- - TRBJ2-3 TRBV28 TGTGCCAGCAGTTTTGGAGGGAATCAGCAGTATTTT CASSFGGNQQYF
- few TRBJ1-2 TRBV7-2 TGTGCCAGCAGCTTAGAAAGGGGCGGAGGCTATGGCTACACCTTC CASSLERGGGYGYTF
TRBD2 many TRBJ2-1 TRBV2 TGTGCCAGCGAAACTAGCGGGACGCGAAACTACAATGAGCAGTTCTTC CASETSGTRNYNEQFF
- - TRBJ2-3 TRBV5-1 TGCGCCAGCAGCTGGCCCGGTGGCACAGATACGCAGTATTTT CASSWPGGTDTQYF
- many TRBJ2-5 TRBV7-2 TGTGCCAGCAGCCCCGGCGGGTCCCCCAGCGAGACCCAGTACTTC CASSPGGSPSETQYF
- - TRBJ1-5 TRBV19 TGTGCCAGTAGTCCACAGGCCAATCAGCCCCAGCATTTT CASSPQANQPQHF
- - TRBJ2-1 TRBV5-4 TGTGCCAGCAGGCCAGGGTTCCCCCCCTTAGGAAATGAGCAGTTCTTC CASRPGFPPLGNEQFF
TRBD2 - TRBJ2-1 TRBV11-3 TGTGCCAGCAGCGCGGGACTAGCGATCTACAATGAGCAGTTCTTC CASSAGLAIYNEQFF
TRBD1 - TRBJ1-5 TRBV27 TGTGCCAGCAGTTTATTCCACAGGGGGTACAGCCATCAGCCCCAGCATTTT CASSLFHRGYSHQPQHF
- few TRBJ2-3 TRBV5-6 TGTGCCAGCAGCTTCAGTCCCGCTAGCACAGATACGCAGTATTTT CASSFSPASTDTQYF
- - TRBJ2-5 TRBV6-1 TGTGCCAGCAGACGAATTGGCCGGGACCAAGAGACCCAGTACTTC CASRRIGRDQETQYF
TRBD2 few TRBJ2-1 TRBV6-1 TGTGCCAGCAGTGAAAGCCCGGGACTAGCGGGGAGTAATGAGCAGTTCTTC CASSESPGLAGSNEQFF
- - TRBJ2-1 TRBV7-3 TGTGCCAGCACCAAAGGAGGGCCGGGGCACAATGAGCAGTTCTTC CASTKGGPGHNEQFF
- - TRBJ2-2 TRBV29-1 TGCAGCGCTTTCATGGAGGGGCAGTACACCGGGGAGCTGTTTTTT CSAFMEGQYTGELFF
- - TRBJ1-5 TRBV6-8 TGTGCCAGCAGTTCCACATCTAGCAATCAGCCCCAGCATTTT CASSSTSSNQPQHF
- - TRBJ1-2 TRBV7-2 TGTGCCAGCAGTAATATCGTGGGAACTAACTATGGCTACACCTTC CASSNIVGTNYGYTF
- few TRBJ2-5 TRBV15 TGTGCCACCAGCAGAGATCTGAGTAGTCTGCAAGAGACCCAGTACTTC CATSRDLSSLQETQYF
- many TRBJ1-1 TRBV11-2 TGTGCCAGCAGCGAGACAAGGAGCACTGAAGCTTTCTTT CASSETRSTEAFF
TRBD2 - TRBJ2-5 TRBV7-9 TGTGCCAGCAGGCGAGCGGGAGGGAGAGAGGAGACCCAGTACTTC CASRRAGGREETQYF
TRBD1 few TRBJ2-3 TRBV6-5 TGTGCCAGCAGTTCGCAGACAGGGACAGATACGCAGTATTTT CASSSQTGTDTQYF
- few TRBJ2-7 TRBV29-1 TGCAGCGCCCGGACAGTCGGGGAGGGTGAGCAGTACTTC CSARTVGEGEQYF